This TCR beta chain was documented in a study of control samples from healthy donors and cancer patients. With 6 bases removed from V and 8 bases from J, the gap between germline ends came to 11 bases. The CDR3 totals 12 residues. Sequencing was performed with immunoSEQ multiplex PCR; in TCRdb, only in-frame clones are kept and a portion is missing. Counted here are 95,000 to 100,000 clones, about 89% occurring once; the ten biggest clones make up about 8%. The gene calls are TRBV12-3 or TRBV12-4 and TRBJ2-1; D is unclear. The sample comprised blood. The receptor was isolated from a man younger than 40 in good health. CDR3 sequence reads: CASSQAVDEQFF. The CDR3 nucleotides are TGTGCCAGCAGCCAAGCTGTGGATGAGCAGTTCTTC.